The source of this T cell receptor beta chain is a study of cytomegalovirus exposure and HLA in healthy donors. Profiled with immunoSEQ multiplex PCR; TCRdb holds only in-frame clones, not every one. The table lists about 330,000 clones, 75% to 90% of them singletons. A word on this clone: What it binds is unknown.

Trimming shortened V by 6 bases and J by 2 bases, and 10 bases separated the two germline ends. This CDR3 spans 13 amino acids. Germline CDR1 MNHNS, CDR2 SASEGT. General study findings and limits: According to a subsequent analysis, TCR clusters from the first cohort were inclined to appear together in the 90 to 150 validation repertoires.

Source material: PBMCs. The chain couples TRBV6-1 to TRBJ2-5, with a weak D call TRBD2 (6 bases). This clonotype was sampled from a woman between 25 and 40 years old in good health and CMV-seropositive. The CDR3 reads CASRLGLQETQYF. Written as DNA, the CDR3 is TGTGCCAGCAGGTTGGGACTTCAAGAGACCCAGTACTTC.